This T cell receptor (beta chain) was identified during a study of beta chain features in type 1 diabetes. The table lists this clone with a few counts. The V gene's germline CDR1 is DFQATT and CDR2 SNEGSKA (reference sequence). This CDR3 contains 10 residues. Cell sorting via CD45RO/CCR7/CD25/CD127/CD95/CD27 was performed to obtain CD4+ naive, central memory, regulatory and stem cell-like memory cells. The investigators reverse transcribed all of the isolated RNA, so they sequenced expressed TCRB transcripts. Method: immunoSEQ multiplex PCR; TCRdb's copy keeps in-frame clones and lacks some. The data hold some 150,000 clones, with around 10% observed a single time.

Sequenced sample: central memory CD4+ T cells from blood. The gene calls are TRBV20-1 and TRBJ2-5; D is unresolved. The receptor's source is a young man in good health. CDR3 DNA: TGCAGCGGAGATTGGGAGACCCAGTACTTC. It yields the protein CSGDWETQYF.